This record concerns one T cell receptor beta chain sequence. Sequencing of TCR beta was carried out in blood CD8+ and CD4+ T cells. The CDR3 length is 13 residues. Germline CDR1 SQVTM, CDR2 ANQGSEA. V was trimmed by 2 bases and J by 2 bases, leaving 8 bases between them. This sample was taken from a study of CD8 T cells in Susac syndrome. Random hexamers primed reverse transcription of about 0.5 to 1 ug RNA. TCRdb called the immunoSEQ multiplex PCR reads again in MiXCR, with one record for every CDR3 protein. Here the sample spans about 60,000 distinct CDR3 sequences, roughly 92% being singletons. This chain links TRBV29-1 with TRBJ2-3; D remains unclear. Sequencing used CD8+ T cells from PBMCs. The receptor's source is a human donor in good health. The CDR3 is CSVERRATDTQYF. CDR3 nucleotides: TGCAGCGTTGAAAGACGGGCCACAGATACGCAGTATTTT.